This T cell receptor (beta chain) stems from a study of control samples from healthy donors and cancer patients. Sequenced by immunoSEQ multiplex PCR; TCRdb stores in-frame clones only, minus some. The sample consists of over 100,000 clones, about nine tenths of them appearing once. Trimming cost V 0 bases and J 7 bases, with 14 bases left between them. Germline assignment: CDR1 SGHNT and CDR2 YYREEE (reference sequence). The CDR3 loop spans 14 amino acids. The TCR originated in a man aged 40-49 years in good health. The gene calls are TRBV5-4 and TRBJ2-7; no firm D call. The sequencing sample was made of blood. DNA for the CDR3: TGTGCCAGCAGCTTGGATTCCGGCTATTCGGAGCAGTACTTC. This sequence encodes CASSLDSGYSEQYF.